The 25 T cell receptor beta chains listed next were all sequenced from one sample in a study of CD8+ T cells in alopecia areata. Reverse transcribed after extraction, RNA yielded cDNA as the sequencing template. The repertoire was sequenced with immunoSEQ multiplex PCR; TCRdb's copy has only in-frame clones and lacks some. The sample shows about 210,000 clones, over 40% of them seen only once. Treatment indicated: oral pan-JAK inhibitor, 5-10 mg twice daily. Source: CD4+ T cells sorted from blood, taken at approximately week 39, from a patient treated with tofacitinib. The receptors here all came from a human donor with alopecia areata.

CDR3 sequence reads: CASSLAQRGNIQYF. The CDR3, as DNA: TGCGCCAGCAGCTTGGCCCAGCGGGGGAACATTCAGTACTTC. The chain combines TRBV5-1 with TRBJ2-4; 8 bases map to TRBD2. The CDR3 is 14 residues long. Germline-derived CDR1 and CDR2 are SGHRS and YFSETQ. The ends lost 0 bases at V and 7 bases at J; junction bases unmatched: 3. The full variable domain, completed using reference TRBV5-1 and TRBJ2-4, is KAGVTQTPRYLIKTRGQQVTLSCSPISGHRSVSWYQQTPGQGLQFLFEYFSETQRNKGNFPGRFSGRQFSNSRSEMNVSTLELGDSALYLCASSLAQRGNIQYFGAGTRLSVL.

The V call is TRBV10-3, the J call TRBJ2-7; tentatively, D is TRBD1 (6 bases). The CDR3 consists of 14 residues. V lost 3 bases, J lost 2 bases, and 11 bases lay in between. CDR1 and CDR2 (germline): ENHRY, SYGVKD. As DNA, the CDR3 is TGTGCCATCAGTGAAGCAGGGGCGCCCTACGAGCAGTACTTC. Translating it yields CAISEAGAPYEQYF.

The table lists this clone with a few counts. CDR3 region: CAWSQGGSSGNTIYF. CDR3 DNA: TGTGCCTGGAGCCAGGGCGGATCCTCTGGAAACACCATATATTTT. The chain combines TRBV30 with TRBJ1-3; TRBD1 might be the D (5 bases). The CDR3 runs to 15 residues. The V gene lost 3 bases and the J gene lost 0 bases, with 12 bases spanning the gap. CDR1 and CDR2 (germline): GTSNPN, SVGIG (reference sequence).

The genes are TRBV2 and TRBJ2-6; a weak D match, TRBD2 (5 bases). Germline values: CDR1 SNHLY, CDR2 FYNNEI. V lost 8 bases and J lost 1, with 9 bases in between. This CDR3 has 14 residues. CDR3 region: CASVRGSGANVLTF. DNA of the CDR3: TGTGCCAGCGTCCGGGGATCTGGGGCCAACGTCCTGACTTTC.

The chain links TRBV25-1 to TRBJ2-1, with TRBD2 matching 10 bases. Trimming removed 3 bases from V and 6 bases from J; junction bases left unmatched: 8. The CDR3 runs 16 residues. CDR1 and CDR2 from the germline V gene are MGHDK and SYGVNS. The CDR3: CASSDALAGVGNEQFF. The CDR3 region has the DNA TGTGCCAGCAGTGATGCTCTAGCGGGAGTCGGCAATGAGCAGTTCTTC.

The chain employs TRBV7-2 and TRBJ2-3; TRBD1 is a possible D gene (5 bases). Germline V gene sequence: CDR1 SGHTA, CDR2 FQGNSA. The CDR3 sequence is 14 residues long. The V end lost 2 bases, the J end lost 6 bases, and 12 bases lay between the germline ends. CDR3: CASSLLSNRDTQYF. The CDR3 DNA reads as TGTGCCAGCAGCTTACTGTCCAACAGGGATACGCAGTATTTT.

This clone has a handful of counts. The rearrangement uses TRBV9 and TRBJ2-7, with 8 bases lining up with TRBD2. Per germline, CDR1 SGDLS and CDR2 YYNGEE. The CDR3 is 15 amino acids. The V segment lost 2 bases and the J segment 7 bases; nucleotides outside the gene matches: 11. The CDR3 DNA reads as TGTGCCAGCAGCGTGAGCGGACTAGCCGCGGGAGAGCAGTACTTC. It specifies CASSVSGLAAGEQYF.

Details on this clone: A read error may account for a junction end that differs from germline. CDR3 DNA sequence: TGTGCTAGCAGCTTAAGTCAGGATTCCCACAATGAGCAGTTCTTC. It encodes CASSLSQDSHNEQFF. The V call is TRBV7-7, the J call TRBJ2-1; no firm D call. The V gene's germline CDR1 is SSHAT and CDR2 FNYEAQ (reference sequence). The CDR3 consists of 15 residues. Supplemented by reference TRBV7-7 and TRBJ2-1, the full variable domain reads GAGVSQSPRYKVTKRGQDVTLRCDPISSHATLYWYQQALGQGPEFLTYFNYEAQPDKSGLPSDRFSAERPEGSISTLTIQRTEQRDSAMYRCASSLSQDSHNEQFFGPGTRLTVL.

This chain links TRBV7-3 with TRBJ1-5, with TRBD1 as a possible D gene (6 bases). The CDR3 is made up of 16 amino acids. CDR1 and CDR2 from the germline V gene are SGHTA and FQGTGA. Trimming left V 5 bases short and J 1 base short, with 15 bases between. Written as DNA, the CDR3 is TGTGCCAGCAGCCAAACTCACAGGGTAAGCAATCAGCCCCAGCATTTT. Amino acids: CASSQTHRVSNQPQHF.

This clone showed up just a few times. The chain is built from TRBV21-1 and TRBJ2-1; the tabulated D call, TRBD2, remains unverified against the DNA. TRBV21-1 is assigned pseudogene status. This CDR3 is 12 amino acids long. CDR3 sequence: CASSPLGGEQFF. CDR3 bases: TGTGCCAGCAGCCCACTGGGAGGTGAGCAGTTCTTC.

V usage is TRBV11-2 and J usage is TRBJ2-7; D remains unclear. Deletions cut 0 bases from V and 5 bases from J, with 17 bases between. The CDR3 is 16 residues long. Germline-derived CDR1 and CDR2 are SGHAT and FQNNGV. CDR3 loop: CASSLDLGRYSNEQYF. In DNA form, the CDR3 reads TGTGCCAGCAGCTTAGACCTAGGGCGGTATTCGAACGAGCAGTACTTC.

This clone showed up just once. The V and J genes are TRBV28 and TRBJ2-5; D is ambiguous. V was cut by 3 bases and J by 4 bases, with 12 bases left in between. The CDR3 extends over 14 amino acids. CDR1 and CDR2 (germline): MDHEN, SYDVKM. CDR3 DNA sequence: TGTGCCAGCAGTTTTCAACCGACCCGAGAGACCCAGTACTTC. This gives the protein CASSFQPTRETQYF.

The CDR3 region is CAWTPRTAYNEQFF. CDR3 DNA: TGTGCCTGGACCCCTCGGACGGCCTACAATGAGCAGTTCTTC. V and J are TRBV30 and TRBJ2-1; D gene unclear. The germline CDR1 and CDR2 sequences are GTSNPN and SVGIG (reference sequence). The CDR3 length is 14 residues. The V gene lost 4 bases and the J gene lost 2 bases, with 12 bases spanning the gap.

The chain carries TRBV13 and TRBJ2-3, with 8 bases lining up with TRBD2. Trimming took 3 bases from V and 2 from J; bases not matched to a gene: 4. The germline V gene encodes CDR1 PRHDT and CDR2 FYEKMQ (reference sequence). This CDR3 is built from 15 residues. CDR3 DNA sequence: TGTGCCAGCAGCTTTAGCGGGACTATCACAGATACGCAGTATTTT. Its translation: CASSFSGTITDTQYF.

The chain joins TRBV6-5 to TRBJ2-7; D tentatively reads TRBD1 or TRBD2 (5 bases each). The CDR3 spans 15 residues. V was pared by 5 bases and J by 1 base, with 15 bases between. The V gene's germline CDR1 is MNHEY and CDR2 SVGAGI. CDR3 sequence (DNA): TGTGCCAGCAGTCCGCCCGGGACCGCTTCCTACGAGCAGTACTTC. Protein: CASSPPGTASYEQYF.

This chain connects TRBV7-6 to TRBJ2-5, with TRBD1 identical over 8 bases. Germline V gene data show CDR1 as SGHVS and CDR2 as FNYEAQ. The CDR3 length is 15 residues. J was trimmed by 5 bases and V by 1 base; bases with no gene match: 6. In DNA, the CDR3 is TGTGCCAGCAGCTTAGTGACAGGGGCGGGCGAGACCCAGTACTTC. Protein sequence: CASSLVTGAGETQYF.

J is TRBJ2-7 and V is TRBV18; a possible D gene is TRBD1 (5 bases). Germline lookup yields CDR1 KGHSH and CDR2 LQKENI. V was cut by 2 bases and J by 1 base, with 15 bases left in between. This CDR3 is built from 16 residues. The CDR3 here is CASSPMGLRTSYEQYF. The DNA of the CDR3 is TGTGCCAGCTCACCAATGGGCTTGCGGACATCCTACGAGCAGTACTTC. Drawing the rest from reference TRBV18 and TRBJ2-7, the complete variable domain is NAGVMQNPRHLVRRRGQEARLRCSPMKGHSHVYWYRQLPEEGLKFMVYLQKENIIDESGMPKERFSAEFPKEGPSILRIQQVVRGDSAAYFCASSPMGLRTSYEQYFGPGTRLTVT.

This chain connects TRBV7-6 to TRBJ2-3; 11 bases line up with TRBD2. V trimming: 2 bases; J trimming: 4 bases; junction bases outside the gene matches: 11. Germline CDR1 SGHVS, CDR2 FNYEAQ. There are 18 residues in the CDR3. DNA of the CDR3: TGTGCCAGCAGCTTAACATGGTCGACTAGCGGGATTGCAGATACGCAGTATTTT. This encodes CASSLTWSTSGIADTQYF.

This clone turned up a few times. This chain links TRBV7-2 with TRBJ2-7; 8 bases fit TRBD2. The germline CDR1 and CDR2 sequences are SGHTA and FQGNSA. V shed 1 base, J shed 3 bases, and the junction held 8 bases outside the gene matches. This CDR3 comprises 16 residues. DNA of the CDR3: TGTGCCAGCAGCTTAGTAAGGGCCACTAGCGGCTACGAGCAGTACTTC. Its protein is CASSLVRATSGYEQYF.

This clone has more than one count but fewer than ten. The chain employs TRBV7-3 and TRBJ2-7; D perhaps matches TRBD1 (5 bases). Trimming took off 0 bases at V and 5 bases at J, with 8 bases between the two ends. Germline V gene lookup returns CDR1 SGHTA and CDR2 FQGTGA. The CDR3 covers 13 residues. The CDR3 spells CASSLTRGNEQYF. CDR3 nucleotide sequence: TGTGCCAGCAGCTTAACTAGGGGTAACGAGCAGTACTTC.

The chain couples TRBV5-4 to TRBJ1-2; unclear D gene. The CDR3 totals 14 residues. Germline CDR1 reads SGHNT; CDR2 reads YYREEE (reference sequence). V was cut by 2 bases and J by 1 base, with 9 bases left in between. CDR3: CASSFLGINYGYTF. The CDR3 nucleotides read TGTGCCAGCAGCTTCCTCGGGATTAACTATGGCTACACCTTC.

This chain connects TRBV25-1 to TRBJ2-1; 14 bases fit TRBD2. The CDR3 is 18 amino acids. The germline V gene encodes CDR1 MGHDK and CDR2 SYGVNS. The J segment lost 6 bases and the V segment lost 5 bases, leaving 12 bases of the junction unmatched. The CDR3 region is CASSTGTSGSSSRNEQFF. The CDR3 bases are TGTGCCAGCAGTACCGGGACTAGCGGGAGCTCAAGTCGCAATGAGCAGTTCTTC.

This clone was picked up a small number of times. The rearrangement uses TRBV11-2 and TRBJ2-4, with 7 bases fitting TRBD2. The J segment lost 5 bases and the V segment lost 1 base, leaving 5 bases of the junction unmatched. Germline CDR1 and CDR2: SGHAT and FQNNGV. CDR3 size: 15 residues. CDR3 residues: CASSLAASGQNIQYF. DNA for the CDR3: TGTGCCAGCAGCTTAGCGGCTAGCGGCCAAAACATTCAGTACTTC.

The rearrangement links TRBV27 to TRBJ2-7, with 7 bases matching TRBD1. Germline V gene lookup returns CDR1 MNHEY and CDR2 SMNVEV (reference sequence). This CDR3 is 16 amino acids long. V lost 3 bases to trimming and J lost 2 bases; unmatched junction nucleotides: 10. The CDR3 region has the DNA TGTGCCAGCAGTTTCCTTTTCCCTGACAGGGCCTACGAGCAGTACTTC. Its translation is CASSFLFPDRAYEQYF.

In this sample, this clone turned up a few times. J is TRBJ2-7 and V is TRBV5-1, with D unclear. Germline V gene data show CDR1 as SGHRS and CDR2 as YFSETQ. V lost 4 bases, J lost 6 bases, and 8 bases lay in between. The CDR3 has 11 residues. CDR3 loop: CASSLSAEQYF. The DNA of the CDR3 is TGCGCCAGCAGCCTGTCCGCCGAGCAGTACTTC. The variable domain in full, completed from reference TRBV5-1 and TRBJ2-7, reads KAGVTQTPRYLIKTRGQQVTLSCSPISGHRSVSWYQQTPGQGLQFLFEYFSETQRNKGNFPGRFSGRQFSNSRSEMNVSTLELGDSALYLCASSLSAEQYFGPGTRLTVT.